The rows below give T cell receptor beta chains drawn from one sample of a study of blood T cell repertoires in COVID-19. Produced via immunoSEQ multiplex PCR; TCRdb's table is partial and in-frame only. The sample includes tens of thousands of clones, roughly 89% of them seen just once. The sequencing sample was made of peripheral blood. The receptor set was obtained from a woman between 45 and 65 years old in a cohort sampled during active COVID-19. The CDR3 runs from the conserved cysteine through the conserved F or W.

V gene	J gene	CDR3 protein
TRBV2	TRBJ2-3	CASSSRGNTQYF
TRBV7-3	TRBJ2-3	CASSQQGSTDTQYF
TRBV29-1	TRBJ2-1	CSVVQGDLNEQFF
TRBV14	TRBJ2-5	CASSQFTGAGEETQYF
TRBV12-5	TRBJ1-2	CATGGYGYTF
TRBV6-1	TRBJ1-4	CASSDPTGFKEKLFF
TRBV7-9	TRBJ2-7	CASSFSGGRYEQYF
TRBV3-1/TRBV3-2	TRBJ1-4	CASSQDLQGVEKLFF
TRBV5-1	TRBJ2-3	CASSLSTLSTDTQYF
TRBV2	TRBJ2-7	CASSEGQGADEQYF
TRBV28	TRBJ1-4	CASSPLTGTNEKLFF
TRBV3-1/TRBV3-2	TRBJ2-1	CASSQAPGLAGGSHEQFF
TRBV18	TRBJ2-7	CASSPRVQAAYEQYF
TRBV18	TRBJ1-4	CASSPGRGEGEKLFF
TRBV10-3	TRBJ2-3	CAISGTSSDTQYF
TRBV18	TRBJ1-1	CASSEQLTEAFF
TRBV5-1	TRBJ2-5	CASSGGGLAGQETQYF
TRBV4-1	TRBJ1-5	CASSQGQASHQPQHF
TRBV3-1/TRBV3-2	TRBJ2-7	CASSQHSYEQYF
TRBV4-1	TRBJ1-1	CASSHNLGTEAFF
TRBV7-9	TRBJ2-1	CASSFPGLDEQFF
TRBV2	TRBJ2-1	CASSARPPGLADYNEQFF
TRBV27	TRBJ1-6	CASGTGVNNSPLHF
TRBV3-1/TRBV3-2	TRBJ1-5	CASSQDRGRGQPQHF
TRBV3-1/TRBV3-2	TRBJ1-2	CASGRGVANYGYTF
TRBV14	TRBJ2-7	CASSPKSRGRTYEQYF
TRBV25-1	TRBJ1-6	CASSGYLGGSSYNSPLHF
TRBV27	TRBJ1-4	CASSFGGANEKLFF
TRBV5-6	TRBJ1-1	CASSLGDRNTEAFF
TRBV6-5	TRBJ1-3	CASSYDVQAAGNTIYF
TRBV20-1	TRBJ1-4	CSASQGAREKLFF
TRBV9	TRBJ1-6	CASSHGPSPLHF
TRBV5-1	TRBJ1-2	CASSLGHGLYGYTF
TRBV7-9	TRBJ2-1	CASILASSHYNEQFF
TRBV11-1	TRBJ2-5	CASSGGVQETQYF
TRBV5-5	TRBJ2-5	CASSLYSGTQYF
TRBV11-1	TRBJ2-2	CASSSQQGGTGELFF
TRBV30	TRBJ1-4	CAWNQGSNEKLFF
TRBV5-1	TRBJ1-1	CASSLLGGGTEAFF
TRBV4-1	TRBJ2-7	CASSQGGQGAYEQYF
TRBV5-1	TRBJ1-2	CASSPGQGTGNYGYTF
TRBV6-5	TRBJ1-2	CASFDRGSRGYTF
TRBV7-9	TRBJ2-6	CASRRSSGANVLTF
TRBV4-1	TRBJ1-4	CASSHMTPWDRGEKLFF
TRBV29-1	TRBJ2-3	CSVDYTDTQYF
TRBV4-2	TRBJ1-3	CASSQDSPAISGNTIYF
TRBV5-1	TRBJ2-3	CASSLGSQVTDTQYF
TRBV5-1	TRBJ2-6	CASSLETPSSGANVLTF
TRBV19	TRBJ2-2	CATRPPGNTGELFF
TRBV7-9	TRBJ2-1	CASSFSAVVDGEQFF
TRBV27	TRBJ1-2	CASSLFRQGHGYTF
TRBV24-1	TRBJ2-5	CATSATEDPQETQYF
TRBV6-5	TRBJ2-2	CASTLRTPGELFF